This is a list of T cell receptor beta chains from one sample in a study of patients and donors after allogeneic stem cell transplantation. TCRdb re-derived calls from the RT-PCR reads in MiXCR, one entry per CDR3 protein. The table records 400,000 to 500,000 distinct CDR3 sequences, 16% of them present only once. Sequencing used blood, either unsorted or a sorted T cell fraction (not recorded which). The receptor source for this set is a human donor who was either an allogeneic HSCT recipient or a stem cell or donor lymphocyte infusion donor (not recorded which). It is not recorded whose cells these are; they may come from a transplant donor. Each CDR3 is given with its conserved first and last residue. A D gene is named only where the DNA matches it firmly. The listing skips clone size in some rows; elsewhere it reads once, few, many or a size class.

abundance | d_gene | j_gene | v_gene | CDR3aa | CDR3nt
- | - | TRBJ2-7 | TRBV7-9 | CASSFTGWYEQYF | TGTGCCAGCAGCTTTACAGGGTGGTACGAGCAGTACTTC
few | TRBD1 | TRBJ1-6 | TRBV27 | CASSAGQGAGSPLHF | TGTGCCAGCAGCGCTGGACAGGGGGCGGGATCACCCCTCCACTTT
- | - | TRBJ1-1 | TRBV4-1 | CASSPDRPEAFF | TGCGCCAGCAGCCCCGACCGCCCTGAAGCTTTCTTT
many | - | TRBJ1-4 | TRBV12-3/TRBV12-4 | CASSLVGGGEKLFF | TGTGCCAGCAGTTTAGTAGGGGGTGGTGAAAAACTGTTTTTT
few | TRBD2 | TRBJ2-3 | TRBV2 | CASSVQTSPDTQYF | TGTGCCAGCAGTGTCCAGACTAGCCCAGATACGCAGTATTTT
many | TRBD1 | TRBJ2-7 | TRBV29-1 | CSVGPTGTYEQYF | TGCAGCGTGGGGCCGACAGGGACCTACGAGCAGTACTTC
few | TRBD2 | TRBJ2-3 | TRBV7-6 | CASSRLGPTSGSLADTQYF | TGTGCCAGCAGCCGATTGGGTCCGACTAGCGGGAGTTTAGCAGATACGCAGTATTTT
- | TRBD2 | TRBJ2-7 | TRBV4-1 | CASSPLLLAGAYEQYF | TGCGCCAGCAGCCCTCTCCTACTAGCGGGAGCCTACGAGCAGTACTTC
few | TRBD1 | TRBJ2-7 | TRBV28 | CASRTTPGQGQFSSYEQYF | TGTGCCAGCAGAACGACCCCGGGACAGGGTCAATTTTCCTCCTACGAGCAGTACTTC
- | - | TRBJ1-2 | TRBV19 | CASMGDAIEGYGYTF | TGTGCCAGTATGGGGGACGCGATAGAAGGTTATGGCTACACCTTC
- | - | TRBJ2-7 | TRBV15 | CATSRTGLNDYEQYF | TGTGCCACCAGCAGGACCGGACTGAATGACTACGAGCAGTACTTC
- | TRBD2 | TRBJ2-1 | TRBV18 | CASSPAGGWNNEQFF | TGTGCCAGCTCCCCAGCGGGAGGTTGGAACAATGAGCAGTTCTTC
- | - | TRBJ2-2 | TRBV4-2 | CASSQDFRVSTGELFF | TGTGCCAGCAGCCAAGATTTCCGGGTCAGCACCGGGGAGCTGTTTTTT
few | - | TRBJ2-2 | TRBV9 | CASNGGYGELFF | TGTGCCAGCAACGGGGGTTATGGGGAGCTGTTTTTT
- | - | TRBJ2-7 | TRBV20-1 | CSATGPPSLSYEQYF | TGCAGTGCTACGGGACCCCCGAGCCTCTCCTACGAGCAGTACTTC
- | TRBD2 | TRBJ2-7 | TRBV15 | CATSPSSGRYHEQYF | TGTGCCACGTCACCCTCGAGCGGGAGATACCACGAGCAGTACTTC
few | TRBD1 | TRBJ2-1 | TRBV2 | CATDDRDLDEQFF | TGTGCCACCGACGACAGGGATCTCGATGAGCAGTTCTTC
few | - | TRBJ1-1 | TRBV18 | CASSPGDSLQAFF | TGTGCCAGCTCACCAGGAGACAGCCTACAAGCTTTCTTT
- | TRBD1 | TRBJ2-3 | TRBV2 | CASSRDRWTDTQYF | TGTGCCAGCTCTCGGGACAGGTGGACAGATACGCAGTATTTT
few | - | TRBJ1-1 | TRBV12-3/TRBV12-4 | CASSLIPGTTEAFF | TGTGCCAGCAGTTTAATCCCGGGGACCACTGAAGCTTTCTTT
few | - | TRBJ2-5 | TRBV12-3/TRBV12-4 | CASSPNSGTWKTQYF | TGTGCCAGCAGTCCGAACTCCGGGACCTGGAAGACCCAGTACTTC
- | TRBD1 | TRBJ2-7 | TRBV10-3 | CAISPGQGTEQYF | TGTGCCATCAGTCCGGGACAGGGGACCGAGCAGTACTTC
few | TRBD2 | TRBJ2-3 | TRBV7-2 | CASSARLAWTTDTQYF | TGTGCCAGCAGCGCCCGACTAGCGTGGACCACAGATACGCAGTATTTT
- | TRBD1 | TRBJ1-5 | TRBV7-6 | CASSLAGQGGGQPQHF | TGTGCCAGCAGCTTAGCTGGACAGGGCGGGGGTCAGCCCCAGCATTTT
- | - | TRBJ2-7 | TRBV2 | CASSETDYLYEQYF | TGTGCCAGCAGTGAAACCGACTACCTCTACGAGCAGTACTTC
- | - | TRBJ2-7 | TRBV18 | CASSPNRVDEQYF | TGTGCCAGCTCACCCAACAGGGTTGACGAGCAGTACTTC
- | - | TRBJ2-1 | TRBV2 | CASSATLSYNEQFF | TGTGCCAGCAGTGCCACTTTATCCTACAATGAGCAGTTCTTC
few | - | TRBJ2-7 | TRBV5-1 | CASSSGYRPYEQYF | TGCGCCAGCAGCTCGGGGTACAGACCTTACGAGCAGTACTTC
- | - | TRBJ2-2 | TRBV4-3 | CASSLYPQGRTGELFF | TGCGCCAGCAGCCTCTACCCCCAGGGGCGTACCGGGGAGCTGTTTTTT
- | - | TRBJ2-5 | TRBV4-2 | CASSQAPQGRQETQYF | TGTGCCAGCAGCCAAGCTCCACAGGGCCGACAAGAGACCCAGTACTTC
- | - | TRBJ1-1 | TRBV28 | CASSSTWVNTEAFF | TGTGCCAGCAGCTCAACTTGGGTAAACACTGAAGCTTTCTTT
few | TRBD2 | TRBJ2-7 | TRBV7-9 | CASSVTGTSGYEQYF | TGTGCCAGCAGCGTCACCGGGACTAGCGGGTACGAGCAGTACTTC
few | TRBD2 | TRBJ2-5 | TRBV10-3 | CAISAGTSEQETQYF | TGTGCCATCAGTGCAGGGACTAGCGAACAAGAGACCCAGTACTTC
- | TRBD1 | TRBJ1-1 | TRBV7-6 | CASSFLTGPNTEAFF | TGTGCCAGCAGCTTTCTGACAGGGCCGAACACTGAAGCTTTCTTT
- | - | TRBJ1-4 | TRBV11-2 | CASSPGTKLNEKLFF | TGTGCCAGCAGCCCAGGGACAAAGCTAAATGAAAAACTGTTTTTT
few | - | TRBJ2-3 | TRBV7-2 | CASSLERQGPDTQYF | TGTGCCAGCAGCTTAGAACGGCAGGGGCCGGATACGCAGTATTTT
many | - | TRBJ2-2 | TRBV4-1 | CASSPYRQEAGGELFF | TGCGCCAGCAGTCCATATAGACAGGAGGCGGGCGGGGAGCTGTTTTTT
few | - | TRBJ2-7 | TRBV10-3 | CAISSSTEQYF | TGTGCCATCAGTTCCTCTACCGAGCAGTACTTC
many | - | TRBJ1-1 | TRBV12-3/TRBV12-4 | CASSLARLTNTEAFF | TGTGCCAGCAGTTTGGCGAGACTGACGAACACTGAAGCTTTCTTT